A single T cell receptor (beta chain) is shown here with its context. Only in-frame clones appear in the TCRdb table, and some are missing; sequencing was by immunoSEQ multiplex PCR. The top ten clones hold around 37% of a sample with some 13,000 clones, around 86% of them seen once. This sample was taken from a study of PD-1 blockade in classical Hodgkin lymphoma. This CDR3 has 15 residues. Each patient relapsed following autologous stem cell transplantation, and prior brentuximab vedotin exposure differed. Complete response, partial response or progressive disease was each patient's best response. The chain uses TRBV21-1 and TRBJ2-1; TRBD1, the table's D call, was not compared with the DNA. TRBV21-1 is flagged as a pseudogene. This TCR came from a human donor with classical Hodgkin lymphoma. The sequencing here drew on peripheral blood mononuclear cells (PBMCs), taken at baseline. CDR3 amino acids: CASRQGAAVDNEQFF. The DNA of the CDR3 is TGTGCCAGCAGACAGGGGGCGGCAGTGGATAATGAGCAGTTCTTC.